This T cell receptor (beta chain) was sequenced for a study of blood T cell repertoires in COVID-19. About the research overall: Spain, Italy and the United States supplied samples that represented acute and convalescent COVID-19.

Profiled with immunoSEQ multiplex PCR; TCRdb holds only in-frame clones, not every one. The sample records a few hundred thousand clones, 70% to 90% being singletons. The CDR3 consists of 15 residues. Germline loops: CDR1 SGHDT, CDR2 YYEEEE. V was cut by 0 bases and J by 1 base, with 10 bases left in between. The chain joins TRBV5-6 to TRBJ1-2; possible D gene TRBD1, 6 bases. Input material: peripheral blood. The source is a man younger than 35 with COVID-19, enrolled during active disease. CDR3 bases: TGTGCCAGCAGCTTGGACAGGGCTTATAACTATGGCTACACCTTC. Translating gives CASSLDRAYNYGYTF.